This passage covers 20 T cell receptor beta chains from one sample sequenced in a study of tumor-infiltrating lymphocytes in primary liver carcinoma. TCR beta cDNA was made from approximately 540 ng total RNA with a constant-region primer. Construction of TCR beta libraries relied on three successive nested multiplex PCR rounds employing slightly modified ARM-PCR. Use of TRBV1-TRBV30 forward primers with a C-beta reverse primer characterized the first two PCR rounds, which lasted around 10 cycles each. TCRdb reanalysed the multiplex PCR reads using MiXCR and keeps one entry per CDR3 protein. This sample has more than 30,000 distinct CDR3 sequences, with roughly four fifths found just once. From roughly 20-30 mg of unsorted bulk tissue, DNA and RNA were co-extracted together. Input material: liver tumor tissue from sampling region 5. Described subset: tumor region T5, tumor centre. These receptor sequences come from a middle-aged man with primary liver carcinoma and hepatitis B virus infection.

This clonotype was detected ten times or more. This sequence joins TRBV24-1 and TRBJ2-5; TRBD1 matches at 9 bases. Germline CDR1 and CDR2: KGHDR and SFDVKD. There are 15 residues in the CDR3. The ends lost 3 bases at V and 5 bases at J; junction bases unmatched: 6. The CDR3 is CATSDEQGARETQYF. The CDR3 nucleotides read TGTGCCACCAGTGATGAACAGGGGGCCCGCGAGACCCAGTACTTC.

Worth noting for this clonotype: The junction departs from germline at one end; a sequencing error may be responsible. The chain is built from TRBV10-3 and TRBJ2-1, with 14 positions matching TRBD2. The CDR3 length is 19 residues. The V gene's germline CDR1 is ENHRY and CDR2 SYGVKD. In DNA, the CDR3 is TGTGCCACCAACCCGGGACTAGCGGGAGAGCCGAGCTCCTACAATGAGCAGTTCTTT. It is translated as CATNPGLAGEPSSYNEQFF.

Points on this clonotype: The junction and the germline gene differ at one end; a read error may be behind it. The chain links TRBV7-8 to TRBJ2-7; D may be TRBD2 (6 bases). Germline V gene lookup returns CDR1 SGHVS and CDR2 FQNEAQ. The CDR3 contains 14 residues. The CDR3 DNA follows: TGTGCCAACAGCCCCGCCGGGAGCTCCTATGAACAGTACTTC. This translates into CANSPAGSSYEQYF. The full variable domain, rest sourced from reference TRBV7-8 and TRBJ2-7, is GAGVSQSPRYKVAKRGQDVALRCDPISGHVSLFWYQQALGQGPEFLTYFQNEAQLDKSGLPSDRFFAERPEGSVSTLKIQRTQQEDSAVYLCANSPAGSSYEQYFGPGTRLTVT.

Comment on this clonotype: One end of the junction is discordant with germline, which a read error may explain. The chain has TRBV29-1 and TRBJ2-4; D perhaps matches TRBD1 (6 bases). This CDR3 contains 11 residues. The germline gives CDR1 SQVTM, CDR2 ANQGSEA. CDR3 in DNA: TGCAGCTCCGAACAGGGAAACATTCAATACTTC. Protein: CSSEQGNIQYF. Looking up the rest from reference TRBV29-1 and TRBJ2-4 gives the full variable domain: SAVISQKPSRDICQRGTSLTIQCQVDSQVTMMFWYRQQPGQSLTLIATANQGSEATYESGFVIDKFPISRPNLTFSTLTVSNMSPEDSSIYLCSSEQGNIQYFGAGTRLSVL.

The chain carries TRBV12-3 or TRBV12-4 and TRBJ2-4, with a possible D match to TRBD2 (6 bases). CDR3 size: 14 residues. The CDR3 here is CDGSLGGRGDIQYF. Here the CDR3 DNA reads TGTGACGGCAGTTTGGGGGGTCGGGGTGACATTCAGTACTTC.

In the case of this clonotype: Its ends do not fully match the called genes, so a read error is possible. This sequence joins TRBV6-5 and TRBJ2-7; no definite D call. From germline, CDR1 is MNHEY and CDR2 SVGAGI. CDR3 size: 14 residues. CDR3 residues: CVSSPYRVSYDQYF. CDR3 bases: TGTGTCAGCAGTCCATACAGAGTCTCCTACGACCAGTACTTC.

Regarding this clonotype: A junction end diverges from the germline sequence, so it may reflect a read error. This chain's CDR3 is CVSSSSTGRQATQYF. For the CDR3, the DNA is TGTGTCAGCAGTAGTTCGACAGGGAGACAAGCGACCCAGTACTTC. This chain links TRBV12-3 or TRBV12-4 with TRBJ2-5; 7 nucleotides agree with TRBD1. The CDR3 length is 15 residues.

The genes are TRBV10-3 and TRBJ2-1; D might be TRBD2 (5 bases). There are 13 residues in the CDR3. Trimming cost V 10 bases and J 9 bases, with 19 bases left between them. Per the germline V gene, CDR1 is ENHRY and CDR2 is SYGVKD. CDR3 region: CATRDTGRGEQFF. CDR3 sequence (DNA): TGTGCCACACGTGACACCGGACGGGGTGAGCAGTTCTTC.

About this clonotype: At one of its ends the junction is not consistent with the germline gene, which may arise from a read error. The rearrangement joins TRBV11-2 to TRBJ2-1; TRBD2 matches at 9 bases. There are 15 residues in the CDR3. The V gene's germline CDR1 is SGHAT and CDR2 FQNNGV. The CDR3 is CAISVLAGRYNELFF. As DNA, the CDR3 is TGTGCCATCAGTGTTCTAGCGGGGAGATACAATGAGCTGTTCTTC.

This clonotype was counted once. The junction departs from the called germline gene at one end, perhaps through a read error. The rearrangement joins TRBV11-2 to TRBJ2-1, with D hard to call. Germline V gene lookup returns CDR1 SGHAT and CDR2 FQNNGV. CDR3 size: 14 residues. This chain's CDR3 is CASNLYQLVSEQFF. Written as DNA, the CDR3 is TGTGCTAGCAACTTATATCAGCTAGTTAGTGAGCAGTTCTTC.

This sequence joins TRBV29-1 and TRBJ2-4; D is uncertain. This CDR3 spans 11 amino acids. The germline V gene encodes CDR1 SQVTM and CDR2 ANQGSEA. The CDR3 DNA is TGCCGCACCGAACATGGAAACATTCAGTACTTC. It is translated as CRTEHGNIQYF.

The V call is TRBV4-2, the J call TRBJ2-3; 10 bases align to TRBD2. Trimming removed 10 bases from V and 3 bases from J; junction bases left unmatched: 19. The CDR3 length is 18 residues. The V gene's germline CDR1 is LGHNA and CDR2 YNFKEQ. The CDR3 DNA sequence: TGTGCCAACAACCAAGTGGCGCTTCTAGCGGGAGCAACAGATACGCAGTATTTT. As protein: CANNQVALLAGATDTQYF.

This clonotype was observed a few times. One end of the junction fails to match germline, which may point to a read error. The chain employs TRBV29-1 and TRBJ2-2, with TRBD2 matching over 8 bases. This CDR3 is 14 amino acids long. Looked up from germline, CDR1 is SQVTM and CDR2 is ANQGSEA. CDR3 in DNA: TGCAGCGTTATACTAGCGGCTAACACAGGGGAGCTGTTTTTT. Encoded protein: CSVILAANTGELFF.

In regard to this clonotype: At one boundary the junction diverges from the germline segment, which might be a read error. This rearrangement joins TRBV29-1 to TRBJ2-7; TRBD2 matches 8 bases. Germline CDR1 and CDR2: SQVTM and ANQGSEA. This CDR3 is built from 12 residues. Here the CDR3 reads CSVKAGGSEQYF. For the CDR3, the DNA is TGTAGCGTTAAGGCGGGAGGTTCAGAGCAGTACTTC.

Concerning this clonotype itself: Without the conserved terminal phenylalanine or tryptophan, this CDR3 likely stems from a read error. The chain has TRBV6-2 or TRBV6-3 and TRBJ2-7, with TRBD1 as a possible D gene (5 bases). Per germline, CDR1 MNHEY and CDR2 SVGEGT. The CDR3 loop spans 14 amino acids. CDR3 region: CASSYLKGFGEQYL. For the CDR3, the DNA is TGCGCCAGCAGTTACTTGAAGGGGTTCGGGGAGCAGTACCTC.

The rearrangement links TRBV5-5 to TRBJ2-2; D remains unclear. This CDR3 comprises 13 residues. The germline gives CDR1 SGHKS, CDR2 YYEKEE (reference sequence). V gave up 1 base and J gave up 7 bases, with 8 bases separating them. The CDR3 sequence is CASSLIVIGELFF. In DNA, the CDR3 is TGTGCCAGCAGCTTGATAGTCATCGGGGAGCTGTTTTTT.

Notes on this clonotype: Compared with germline, one end of the junction differs, possibly owing to a read error. V and J are TRBV6-5 and TRBJ1-4; tentative D call: TRBD1 (5 bases). The CDR3 covers 15 residues. Germline V gene lookup returns CDR1 MNHEY and CDR2 SVGAGI. The CDR3 sequence: CASSYPRGTNEKLIF. CDR3 DNA sequence: TGTGCCAGCAGCTACCCCCGGGGGACTAATGAAAAACTGATTTTT.

The rearrangement links TRBV12-3 or TRBV12-4 to TRBJ1-2, with TRBD1 as a possible D gene (6 bases). CDR3 length: 16 residues. Trimming removed 1 base from V and 4 bases from J, with 16 bases in between. The CDR3 nucleotides are TGTGCCAGCAGTTTAGGGTGGGGGGGGCGCGCCTATGGCTACACCTTC. It translates to CASSLGWGGRAYGYTF.

This clonotype was detected a few times. An end of the junction does not agree with germline; a read error may underlie this. DNA of the CDR3: TGTGCTAGCAGCTTTGCATTAGGAGGGGCGAACACCGGGGAGTTGTTTTTT. It translates to CASSFALGGANTGELFF. This chain links TRBV11-2 with TRBJ2-2; D may be TRBD2 (6 bases). Germline CDR1 and CDR2: SGHAT and FQNNGV. The CDR3 is made up of 17 amino acids.

On this clonotype itself: A much larger clone sits a single nucleotide away, making a read error possible. This chain joins TRBV28 and TRBJ2-2, with 8 bases aligning to TRBD1. This CDR3 is built from 15 residues. V lost 6 bases and J lost 4; bases outside the gene matches: 7. CDR1 and CDR2 (germline): MDHEN, SYDVKM. The CDR3 DNA reads TGTGCCAGCAGGCCTCTAGACAGGGGCACCGGGGAGCTGTTTTTT. Translation gives CASRPLDRGTGELFF. Based on the CDR3 plus reference TRBV28 and TRBJ2-2, the full variable domain is DVKVTQSSRYLVKRTGEKVFLECVQDMDHENMFWYRQDPGLGLRLIYFSYDVKMKEKGDIPEGYSVSREKKERFSLILESASTNQTSMYLCASRPLDRGTGELFFGEGSRLTVL.